The rows below give T cell receptor beta chains drawn from one sample of a study of CD8 T cells in ankylosing spondylitis. TCRdb re-analysed the 5' RACE reads in MiXCR, keeping a single row per CDR3 protein. Of about 750,000 distinct CDR3 sequences in the sample, around 19% were seen once. The sequencing sample was made of blood, either unsorted or a sorted T cell fraction (not recorded which). These receptors all stem from a male donor with ankylosing spondylitis. CDR3s leave out the opening cysteine and the closing phenylalanine or tryptophan. Each record gives: CDR3 protein, clone size, CDR3 length, V gene. Clone size is not always given. Where it is, it says once, few, many or a class for expanded clones.

CDR3: ASSVVAGVAYNEQF; size: NA; length: 14; V: TRBV9
CDR3: SAGSRTEAF; size: NA; length: 9; V: TRBV20-1
CDR3: ASSWGGTSPDGYT; size: few; length: 13; V: TRBV12-3/TRBV12-4
CDR3: ASSLRWARNTEAF; size: NA; length: 13; V: TRBV12-3/TRBV12-4
CDR3: ATSPLGQPGQNSGANVLT; size: NA; length: 18; V: TRBV15
CDR3: SVDRGRPEAF; size: NA; length: 10; V: TRBV29-1
CDR3: AISESSIRMNTEAF; size: few; length: 14; V: TRBV10-3
CDR3: ASSSLVGTPLH; size: medium-sized; length: 11; V: TRBV7-9
CDR3: SARSGGAAGNTIY; size: few; length: 13; V: TRBV20-1
CDR3: SVGPRLGSGDTDTQY; size: NA; length: 15; V: TRBV29-1
CDR3: ASSPQTLNYGYT; size: NA; length: 12; V: TRBV12-3/TRBV12-4
CDR3: ASSPNWEAHNEQF; size: NA; length: 13; V: TRBV18
CDR3: ASSAIPGQFQSSYEQY; size: NA; length: 16; V: TRBV5-1
CDR3: ASSSPGSVESGANVLT; size: NA; length: 16; V: TRBV28
CDR3: ATSRDKGSGNTIY; size: few; length: 13; V: TRBV15
CDR3: ASSLNRGGYGYT; size: NA; length: 12; V: TRBV5-1
CDR3: ASSPWASGSDTGELF; size: once; length: 15; V: TRBV7-6
CDR3: ASSTYRGQNEQF; size: few; length: 12; V: TRBV11-2
CDR3: SARPIGSGLGEQY; size: NA; length: 13; V: TRBV20-1
CDR3: ASSSPGRASGITDTQY; size: few; length: 16; V: TRBV11-2
CDR3: ASSLVGEADTQY; size: few; length: 12; V: TRBV11-2
CDR3: SARLPGAQDTQY; size: NA; length: 12; V: TRBV20-1
CDR3: ASSYGGTTRGNGYT; size: few; length: 14; V: TRBV6-5
CDR3: ASSQVSGSTDTQY; size: many; length: 13; V: TRBV4-2
CDR3: AILGGHGPRTQY; size: NA; length: 12; V: TRBV12-3/TRBV12-4
CDR3: ASSPRTSGAYNEQF; size: many; length: 14; V: TRBV12-3/TRBV12-4
CDR3: ASSYGTQGNGYT; size: few; length: 12; V: TRBV6-5
CDR3: ASSTSGTSGRTGELF; size: NA; length: 15; V: TRBV7-9
CDR3: ASTVYSGDSYEQY; size: NA; length: 13; V: TRBV28
CDR3: ASSSGLNYGYT; size: NA; length: 11; V: TRBV12-3/TRBV12-4
CDR3: ATSDSEVGYT; size: NA; length: 10; V: TRBV24-1
CDR3: ASSFATGGADTQY; size: once; length: 13; V: TRBV28